A selection of T cell receptor beta chains follows, all from one sample in a study of T cells in Graves' hyperthyroidism and ophthalmopathy. TCRdb reanalysed the multiplex PCR reads using MiXCR and keeps one entry per CDR3 protein. The table records some 770,000 distinct CDR3 sequences, over 15% of them present only once. The sequenced sample was blood. The receptors here all came from a man between 18 and 35 years old with Graves' hyperthyroidism. CDR3s include the opening cysteine and the closing phenylalanine or tryptophan. D genes are given only for firm matches. Rows may omit the clone size; those that give it use once, few, many or a size class.

V gene	J gene	D gene	clone size	CDR3 protein	CDR3 DNA
TRBV12-3/TRBV12-4	TRBJ2-2	-	-	CASSLRVMNTGELFF	TGTGCCAGCAGTTTAAGGGTGATGAACACCGGGGAGCTGTTTTTT
TRBV5-1	TRBJ1-2	-	few	CASSGLNYGYTF	TGCGCCAGCAGCGGGCTAAACTATGGCTACACCTTC
TRBV6-2/TRBV6-3	TRBJ1-2	-	many	CASTDWGTNYGYTF	TGTGCCAGCACCGACTGGGGTACTAACTATGGCTACACCTTC
TRBV6-2/TRBV6-3	TRBJ1-1	-	-	CASGPHSEAFF	TGTGCCAGCGGACCACACAGTGAAGCTTTCTTT
TRBV24-1	TRBJ2-1	-	many	CATSDGGGASYNEQFF	TGTGCCACCAGTGACGGGGGCGGGGCATCCTACAATGAGCAGTTCTTC
TRBV6-2/TRBV6-3	TRBJ1-5	-	few	CASSYTTAHQHF	TGTGCCAGCAGTTACACGACGGCCCACCAGCATTTT
TRBV5-1	TRBJ2-5	TRBD2	few	CASSSGTSGDQETQYF	TGCGCCAGCAGCTCCGGGACTAGCGGGGACCAAGAGACCCAGTACTTC
TRBV19	TRBJ2-2	TRBD1	few	CASDRGQLPHTGELFF	TGTGCCAGTGACAGGGGGCAACTCCCGCACACCGGGGAGCTGTTTTTT
TRBV30	TRBJ1-2	-	-	CAWSRRGLGYGYTF	TGTGCCTGGAGTCGAAGGGGTTTGGGCTATGGCTACACCTTC
TRBV11-3	TRBJ2-2	-	-	CASSSHKMGTGELFF	TGTGCCAGCAGCTCCCATAAGATGGGCACCGGGGAGCTGTTTTTT
TRBV29-1	TRBJ2-3	-	few	CSVGSNSDTQYF	TGCAGCGTGGGCAGCAACTCAGATACGCAGTATTTT
TRBV2	TRBJ2-1	-	many	CASSEWSGEQFF	TGTGCCAGCAGTGAATGGAGCGGCGAGCAGTTCTTC
TRBV28	TRBJ1-4	-	many	CASSPRGRGNEKLFF	TGTGCCAGCAGTCCCCGGGGGCGGGGTAATGAAAAACTGTTTTTT
TRBV6-1	TRBJ1-1	-	-	CASKQTTEAFF	TGTGCCAGCAAACAAACCACTGAAGCTTTCTTT
TRBV28	TRBJ2-7	-	many	CASSIGEGKEPYEQYF	TGTGCCAGCAGCATCGGGGAAGGAAAGGAACCCTACGAGCAGTACTTC
TRBV9	TRBJ2-3	TRBD2	few	CASSVATSGRSRTDTQYF	TGTGCCAGCAGCGTAGCCACTAGCGGGAGGTCCCGCACAGATACGCAGTATTTT
TRBV10-3	TRBJ2-4	TRBD1	-	CAISESMGQGTKNIQYF	TGTGCCATCAGTGAGTCGATGGGACAGGGGACCAAAAACATTCAGTACTTC
TRBV12-3/TRBV12-4	TRBJ1-2	TRBD1	many	CASSYPGTGLYGYTF	TGTGCCAGCAGTTACCCCGGGACAGGACTTTATGGCTACACCTTC
TRBV5-5	TRBJ1-1	-	many	CASSVGAALNTEAFF	TGTGCCAGCAGCGTTGGGGCAGCCTTGAACACTGAAGCTTTCTTT
TRBV28	TRBJ1-2	-	few	CASTDGGSGYTF	TGTGCCAGCACCGACGGGGGCTCTGGCTACACCTTC
TRBV5-1	TRBJ2-3	-	many	CASSSSTRGFADTQYF	TGCGCCAGCAGCTCGTCGACGAGAGGGTTTGCAGATACGCAGTATTTT
TRBV19	TRBJ2-3	TRBD1	many	CASSSPGQDTDTQYF	TGTGCCAGTAGTAGCCCGGGACAGGACACAGATACGCAGTATTTT
TRBV18	TRBJ2-2	-	few	CASSQQGGTGELFF	TGTGCCAGCTCACAGCAAGGGGGCACCGGGGAGCTGTTTTTT
TRBV20-1	TRBJ1-4	TRBD1	-	CSARDQGTGDEKLFF	TGCAGTGCTAGAGATCAAGGGACAGGGGATGAAAAACTGTTTTTT
TRBV2	TRBJ2-3	-	many	CASSAVSTDTQYF	TGTGCCAGCAGTGCGGTTAGCACAGATACGCAGTATTTT
TRBV10-3	TRBJ2-3	TRBD2	-	CAISEGSGAGITDTQYF	TGTGCCATCAGTGAGGGTTCAGGAGCGGGAATCACAGATACGCAGTATTTT
TRBV10-3	TRBJ2-7	TRBD2	-	CAISTLGGRAYEQYF	TGTGCCATCAGTACCCTAGGCGGGAGGGCCTACGAGCAGTACTTC
TRBV7-2	TRBJ2-4	-	few	CASSRPAGADIQYF	TGTGCCAGCAGCCGCCCCGCGGGGGCGGACATTCAGTACTTC
TRBV7-2	TRBJ2-1	TRBD1	few	CASSLETGGYNEQFF	TGTGCCAGCAGCTTAGAGACAGGGGGCTACAATGAGCAGTTCTTC